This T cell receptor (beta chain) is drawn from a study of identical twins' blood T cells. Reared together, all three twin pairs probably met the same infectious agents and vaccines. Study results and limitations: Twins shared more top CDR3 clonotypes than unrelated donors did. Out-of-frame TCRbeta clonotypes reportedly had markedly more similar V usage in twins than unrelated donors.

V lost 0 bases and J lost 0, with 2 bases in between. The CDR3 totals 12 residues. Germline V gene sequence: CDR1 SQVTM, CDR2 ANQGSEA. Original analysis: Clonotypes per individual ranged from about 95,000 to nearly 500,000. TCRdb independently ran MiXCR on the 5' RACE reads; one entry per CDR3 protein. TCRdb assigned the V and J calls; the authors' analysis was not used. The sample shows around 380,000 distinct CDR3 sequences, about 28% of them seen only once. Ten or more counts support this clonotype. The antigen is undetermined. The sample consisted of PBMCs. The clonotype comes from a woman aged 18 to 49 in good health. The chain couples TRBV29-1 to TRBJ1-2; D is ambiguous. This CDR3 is CSVEDPNYGYTF. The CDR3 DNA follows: TGCAGCGTTGAAGATCCTAACTATGGCTACACCTTC.